This passage covers 12 T cell receptor beta chains from one sample sequenced in a study of blood T cell repertoires in COVID-19. The data were produced by immunoSEQ multiplex PCR, yet TCRdb's version contains in-frame clones alone and is incomplete. The sample holds fewer than 300,000 clones, 82% seen once. The sequenced sample consisted of PBMCs or T cells enriched from blood (not recorded which). These receptors were taken from a man in his forties who had been exposed to COVID-19.

The rearrangement joins TRBV7-3 to TRBJ2-2; 8 bases match TRBD1. The J segment lost 5 bases and the V segment lost 5 bases, leaving 4 bases of the junction unmatched. The germline V gene has CDR1 SGHTA and CDR2 FQGTGA. This CDR3 is built from 14 residues. This chain's CDR3 is CASSDTGGTGELFF. The CDR3 nucleotides are TGTGCCAGCAGCGACACAGGGGGGACCGGGGAGCTGTTTTTT.

The V and J genes are TRBV19 and TRBJ1-1; D gene ambiguous. Trimming cost V 0 bases and J 11 bases, with 7 bases left between them. This CDR3 has 11 residues. The germline CDR1 and CDR2 sequences are LNHDA and SQIVND (reference sequence). The CDR3 is CASSIDRDAFF. CDR3 DNA sequence: TGTGCCAGTAGTATAGATCGGGATGCTTTCTTT.

This clone was seen a handful of times. One end of the junction is discordant with germline, which a read error may explain. The chain uses TRBV10-1 and TRBJ2-7; TRBD1 matches at 8 bases. This CDR3 is built from 14 residues. Germline V gives CDR1 WNHNN, CDR2 SYGVQD (reference sequence). CDR3 in DNA: TGCGCCTGCAGCCCCGGGACAGGATCCTACGAGCAGTACTTC. This encodes CACSPGTGSYEQYF.

CDR3 loop: CASSVRTSGPNEQFF. CDR3 in DNA: TGTGCCAGCAGCGTCCGCACTAGCGGGCCCAATGAGCAGTTCTTC. This rearrangement joins TRBV7-3 to TRBJ2-1, with TRBD2 matching over 9 bases. This CDR3 region has 15 residues. J gave up 6 bases and V 5 bases, and 8 bases lay outside the gene matches. Germline V gives CDR1 SGHTA, CDR2 FQGTGA.

V usage is TRBV7-8 and J usage is TRBJ2-7; tentatively, D is TRBD2 (6 bases). Trimming took off 7 bases at V and 3 bases at J, with 16 bases between the two ends. This CDR3 is built from 14 residues. CDR1 is SGHVS, CDR2 FQNEAQ, per germline. The DNA for the CDR3 is TGTGCCAGCACAGGCAAGCGGGTGAGCTACGAGCAGTACTTC. Its translation is CASTGKRVSYEQYF. The variable domain in full, completed from reference TRBV7-8 and TRBJ2-7, reads GAGVSQSPRYKVAKRGQDVALRCDPISGHVSLFWYQQALGQGPEFLTYFQNEAQLDKSGLPSDRFFAERPEGSVSTLKIQRTQQEDSAVYLCASTGKRVSYEQYFGPGTRLTVT.

J is TRBJ2-1 and V is TRBV7-6; D might be TRBD2 (5 bases). The CDR3 runs to 13 residues. Germline CDR1 and CDR2: SGHVS and FNYEAQ. Trimming cost V 6 bases and J 9 bases, with 15 bases left between them. This CDR3 reads CASSYGNPSEQFF. CDR3 DNA sequence: TGTGCCAGCAGTTACGGGAACCCAAGTGAGCAGTTCTTC.

Only one count was recorded for this clone. CDR3 amino acids: CASSLQGKYTEAFF. CDR3 nucleotide sequence: TGTGCCAGTAGTCTTCAGGGGAAGTACACTGAAGCTTTCTTT. The V gene is TRBV19, the J gene TRBJ1-1; D perhaps matches TRBD1 (6 bases). The V end was cut by 5 bases, the J end by 3 bases, with 13 bases between. This CDR3 comprises 14 residues. The germline V gene encodes CDR1 LNHDA and CDR2 SQIVND (reference sequence).

This clone has just one count. This chain links TRBV6-5 with TRBJ2-1, with unresolved D. Germline V gene sequence: CDR1 MNHEY, CDR2 SVGAGI. This CDR3 is 11 amino acids long. V was trimmed by 7 bases and J by 7 bases, leaving 8 bases between them. The CDR3 loop reads CASTMRNEQFF. CDR3 in DNA: TGTGCCAGCACGATGCGGAATGAGCAGTTCTTC.

The V gene is TRBV7-6, the J gene TRBJ1-4, with 7 nucleotides matching TRBD1. Trimming at V came to 3 bases and at J to 8 bases, leaving 18 bases not matched to a gene. Germline-derived CDR1 and CDR2 are SGHVS and FNYEAQ. The length of the CDR3 is 18 residues. CDR3 nucleotides: TGTGCCAGCAGCTTTAGTAGTGAGGGGGCAGGGGACGACGAAAAACTGTTTTTT. Its protein product is CASSFSSEGAGDDEKLFF.

The chain combines TRBV21-1 with TRBJ2-5; the DNA was not compared with TRBD1, the D call given in the table. TRBV21-1 represents a pseudogene. This CDR3 is built from 17 residues. CDR3 residues: CASSKATGGYPKETQYF. The CDR3 DNA is TGTGCCAGCAGCAAAGCGACAGGGGGCTATCCAAAAGAGACCCAGTACTTC.

The gene calls are TRBV15 and TRBJ1-1; tentative D call: TRBD1 (5 bases). V lost 3 bases, J lost 1 base, and 12 bases lay in between. This CDR3 is 15 amino acids long. The germline gives CDR1 LNHNV, CDR2 YYDKDF (reference sequence). As DNA, the CDR3 is TGTGCCACCAGCAGGGGGGGAACAGGGAACACTGAAGCTTTCTTT. Translation gives CATSRGGTGNTEAFF.

This clone was seen just once. CDR3 sequence reads: CASSLTGSIQPQHF. The CDR3 DNA follows: TGTGCCAGCAGTTTGACAGGGAGTATTCAGCCCCAGCATTTT. The chain has TRBV27 and TRBJ1-5, with TRBD1 identical over 7 bases. The CDR3 loop spans 14 amino acids. Germline loops: CDR1 MNHEY, CDR2 SMNVEV (reference sequence). Trimming removed 3 bases from V and 6 bases from J; junction bases left unmatched: 5.